A single T cell receptor (beta chain) is shown here with its context. The data were taken from a study of blood T cell repertoires in COVID-19. Measured with immunoSEQ multiplex PCR; TCRdb has only the in-frame clones, and not every one. The table has a few hundred thousand clones, roughly nine tenths seen once. J was trimmed by 8 bases and V by 5 bases; bases with no gene match: 11. The CDR3 spans 15 residues. Looked up from germline, CDR1 is LNHDA and CDR2 is SQIVND (reference sequence). This chain joins TRBV19 and TRBJ2-3; 9 nucleotides agree with TRBD1. The receptor was isolated from a woman aged 50 to 65 who had been exposed to COVID-19. Specimen: PBMCs or T cells enriched from blood (not recorded which). CDR3 bases: TGTGCCAGTAGTTCGCCCGGGACAGGGCGTGGTACGCAGTATTTT. Protein: CASSSPGTGRGTQYF.